The next 31 T cell receptor beta chains were all read from a single sample in a study of control samples from healthy donors and cancer patients. This table comes from immunoSEQ multiplex PCR, and its TCRdb copy is limited to in-frame clones, with some not included. Of some 130,000 clones in the sample, roughly 90% were seen once. The sequencing input was blood. These receptors all stem from a woman aged 50 to 60 in good health.

Only one count was recorded for this clone. This sequence joins TRBV6-5 and TRBJ1-1; TRBD1 is a possible D gene (5 bases). Looked up from germline, CDR1 is MNHEY and CDR2 is SVGAGI. Trimming left V 1 base short and J 1 base short, with 10 bases between. The CDR3 has 15 amino acids. CDR3 DNA sequence: TGTGCCAGCAGTTACTTCGGAGGGACGAACACTGAAGCTTTCTTT. Encoded protein: CASSYFGGTNTEAFF.

The V gene is TRBV10-1, the J gene TRBJ2-2; 14 bases are shared with TRBD2. With 7 bases clipped from V and 2 bases from J, the junction kept 6 bases outside the gene matches. Germline V lookup: CDR1 WNHNN, CDR2 SYGVQD (reference sequence). This CDR3 spans 17 amino acids. CDR3 nucleotides: TGCGCCAGCACCAGGGGACTAGCGGGGGCCAACACCGGGGAGCTGTTTTTT. Protein: CASTRGLAGANTGELFF.

The rearrangement links TRBV21-1 to TRBJ2-1. TRBV21-1 is listed as a pseudogene. The CDR3 is made up of 19 amino acids. CDR3 DNA: TGTGCCAGCAGCAGGGACGGACCCCAAAAAAAATCCTCCTACAATGAGCAGTTCTTC. This encodes CASSRDGPQKKSSYNEQFF.

The rearrangement joins TRBV9 to TRBJ1-6; TRBD1 might be the D (5 bases). The CDR3 is 15 amino acids. Germline lookup yields CDR1 SGDLS and CDR2 YYNGEE. Trimming took off 0 bases at V and 1 base at J, with 5 bases between the two ends. CDR3 sequence reads: CASSVGGSYNSPLHF. The CDR3 nucleotides read TGTGCCAGCAGCGTAGGGGGGTCCTATAATTCACCCCTCCACTTT. Using reference TRBV9 and TRBJ1-6 for the parts outside the CDR3, the full variable domain is DSGVTQTPKHLITATGQRVTLRCSPRSGDLSVYWYQQSLDQGLQFLIQYYNGEERAKGNILERFSAQQFPDLHSELNLSSLELGDSALYFCASSVGGSYNSPLHFGNGTRLTVT.

The J gene is TRBJ1-1, the V gene TRBV28; D may be TRBD1 (6 bases). This CDR3 comprises 14 residues. V dropped 6 bases and J dropped 1 base, with 12 bases sitting between them. Germline lookup yields CDR1 MDHEN and CDR2 SYDVKM. CDR3 sequence reads: CASRPPGANTEAFF. Written as DNA, the CDR3 is TGTGCCAGCAGGCCCCCGGGGGCGAACACTGAAGCTTTCTTT. Full variable domain (outside the CDR3, taken from reference TRBV28 and TRBJ1-1): DVKVTQSSRYLVKRTGEKVFLECVQDMDHENMFWYRQDPGLGLRLIYFSYDVKMKEKGDIPEGYSVSREKKERFSLILESASTNQTSMYLCASRPPGANTEAFFGQGTRLTVV.

Here the CDR3 DNA reads TGCAGTGCTAGTGGCGCGAGCTCCTACAATGAGCAGTTCTTC. Its translation is CSASGASSYNEQFF. The chain has TRBV20-1 and TRBJ2-1; D is unresolved. V was pared by 3 bases and J by 0 bases, with 9 bases between. The CDR3 has 14 amino acids. The germline V gene encodes CDR1 DFQATT and CDR2 SNEGSKA (reference sequence).

The chain carries TRBV6-2 or TRBV6-3 and TRBJ1-1; D might be TRBD1 (6 bases). Deletions cut 2 bases from V and 1 base from J, with 17 bases between. In germline, CDR1 is MNHEY, CDR2 SVGEGT. The CDR3 contains 17 residues. The DNA of the CDR3 is TGTGCCAGCAGTTACAGGGGGGCGTTGGCCCCGAACACTGAAGCTTTCTTT. The encoded protein is CASSYRGALAPNTEAFF.

The chain carries TRBV6-5 and TRBJ2-3; D could derive from TRBD1 or TRBD2 (6 bases each). The germline CDR1 and CDR2 sequences are MNHEY and SVGAGI. Trimming took 6 bases from V and 2 from J, leaving 15 bases between them. The CDR3 has 15 amino acids. The CDR3 loop is CASRGGQLNTDTQYF. The CDR3 bases are TGTGCCAGCAGGGGGGGCCAACTGAACACAGATACGCAGTATTTT.

The V call is TRBV28, the J call TRBJ1-2, with 7 bases matching TRBD1. Per germline, CDR1 MDHEN and CDR2 SYDVKM. The CDR3 consists of 14 residues. V shed 6 bases and J 2 bases; nucleotides not matched to a gene: 6. In nucleotides, the CDR3 is TGTGCCAGCAGCCGACAGGGCGAAAACTATGGCTACACCTTC. As protein: CASSRQGENYGYTF.

The chain has TRBV5-6 and TRBJ1-5, with D perhaps TRBD1 (5 bases). V lost 4 bases to trimming and J lost 5 bases, with 16 bases between them. Germline values: CDR1 SGHDT, CDR2 YYEEEE. The CDR3 runs to 15 residues. DNA of the CDR3: TGTGCCAGCAGCCCGGGACCGGGGGACGATCAGCCCCAGCATTTT. Translated, it gives CASSPGPGDDQPQHF.

V and J are TRBV19 and TRBJ2-5; the D is unclear. Looked up from germline, CDR1 is LNHDA and CDR2 is SQIVND (reference sequence). With 2 bases removed from V and 4 bases from J, the gap between germline ends came to 8 bases. The CDR3 covers 13 residues. The CDR3 here is CASSIKGLETQYF. CDR3 bases: TGTGCCAGTAGTATAAAAGGGTTAGAGACCCAGTACTTC.

J is TRBJ2-4 and V is TRBV19; 12 nucleotides align to TRBD1. CDR3 size: 16 residues. CDR1 is LNHDA and CDR2 is SQIVND in the germline V gene (reference sequence). V dropped 7 bases and J dropped 8; count of bases not matched to a gene: 12. The CDR3 nucleotides are TGTGCCAGTACCGATGATGGGGGACAGGGGGCCTACATTCAGTACTTC. This sequence encodes CASTDDGGQGAYIQYF.

The chain uses TRBV6-6 and TRBJ2-5; no clear D. Germline loops: CDR1 MNHNY, CDR2 SVGAGI (reference sequence). V was trimmed by 5 bases and J by 0 bases, leaving 16 bases between them. The CDR3 is made up of 16 amino acids. The CDR3 spells CASSRLDGLYQETQYF. In DNA, the CDR3 is TGTGCCAGCAGTCGATTAGACGGGTTGTACCAAGAGACCCAGTACTTC.

The rearrangement links TRBV28 to TRBJ1-5; D unclear. Trimming cost V 6 bases and J 4 bases, with 7 bases left between them. Germline V CDR1 and CDR2: MDHEN, SYDVKM. CDR3 length equals 12 residues. Here the CDR3 reads CASSPSNQPQHF. Written as DNA, the CDR3 is TGTGCCAGCAGCCCTTCTAATCAGCCCCAGCATTTT.

The CDR3 DNA reads TGTGCCAGCAGCACGACACGCTACGAGCAGTACTTC. It encodes CASSTTRYEQYF. The chain combines TRBV11-2 with TRBJ2-7, with D uncertain. Germline-derived CDR1 and CDR2 are SGHAT and FQNNGV. Trimming removed 5 bases from V and 3 bases from J, with 8 bases in between. CDR3 size: 12 residues.

Points on this clone: Other nucleotide sequences in the sample specify the same CDR3. V gene TRBV2 combines with J gene TRBJ1-1, with D possibly TRBD1 on 5 matching bases. The CDR3 has 14 amino acids. Trimming removed 6 bases at V and 5 bases at J, with 16 bases between. Germline V gives CDR1 SNHLY, CDR2 FYNNEI. The CDR3 bases are TGTGCCAGCAGCCTACAGAGGGGAAATACTGAAGCTTTCTTT. It is translated as CASSLQRGNTEAFF.

The chain couples TRBV9 to TRBJ1-2; D is unclear. The CDR3 is made up of 15 amino acids. The V end was cut by 0 bases, the J end by 3 bases, with 12 bases between. CDR1 and CDR2 (germline): SGDLS, YYNGEE. The CDR3 DNA sequence: TGTGCCAGCAGCGTAGATCCGCGAAGTGACTATGGCTACACCTTC. Amino acids: CASSVDPRSDYGYTF. Based on the CDR3 plus reference TRBV9 and TRBJ1-2, the full variable domain is DSGVTQTPKHLITATGQRVTLRCSPRSGDLSVYWYQQSLDQGLQFLIQYYNGEERAKGNILERFSAQQFPDLHSELNLSSLELGDSALYFCASSVDPRSDYGYTFGSGTRLTVV.

J is TRBJ1-1 and V is TRBV6-6; D possibly corresponds to TRBD1 (5 bases). The CDR3 length is 16 residues. The germline V and J ends were trimmed by 5 bases and 4 bases, with 20 bases remaining between them. From germline, CDR1 is MNHNY and CDR2 SVGAGI (reference sequence). For the CDR3, the DNA is TGTGCCAGCAGTGCCCGCCGGGACCAGGGTGGCACTGAAGCTTTCTTT. Translating gives CASSARRDQGGTEAFF.

The V gene is TRBV27, the J gene TRBJ1-2; maybe TRBD1 (6 bases). V dropped 5 bases and J dropped 4 bases, with 11 bases sitting between them. Germline lookup yields CDR1 MNHEY and CDR2 SMNVEV (reference sequence). The CDR3 runs 13 residues. CDR3 amino acids: CASSGGLSYGYTF. The CDR3 nucleotides read TGTGCCAGCAGTGGGGGGCTTTCCTATGGCTACACCTTC.

The chain joins TRBV30 to TRBJ2-1, with 9 positions matching TRBD2. CDR1 and CDR2 from the germline V gene are GTSNPN and SVGIG (reference sequence). Germline trimming cut 0 bases from V and 9 bases from J; bases unmatched to any gene: 12. The CDR3 is 16 amino acids. CDR3 sequence: CAWSVRLTGAGGEQFF. The CDR3 nucleotides read TGTGCCTGGAGTGTACGATTAACTGGAGCGGGAGGTGAGCAGTTCTTC.

This clone showed up just once. This chain's CDR3 is CASSESLNEQFF. CDR3 bases: TGTGCCAGCAGTGAAAGTCTCAATGAGCAGTTCTTC. The chain employs TRBV2 and TRBJ2-1; D is undetermined. The V end lost 2 bases, the J end lost 6 bases, and 5 bases lay between the germline ends. The CDR3 is 12 amino acids. Germline V CDR1 and CDR2: SNHLY, FYNNEI.

V gene TRBV5-1 combines with J gene TRBJ2-5; the match to TRBD2 covers 11 bases. CDR1 and CDR2 from the germline V gene are SGHRS and YFSETQ. This CDR3 has 17 residues. With V trimmed by 0 bases and J by 5 bases, 9 bases remained unmatched. The CDR3 nucleotides read TGCGCCAGCAGCTTGGGGGACCTAGCGGGGGGTCAGGAGACCCAGTACTTC. Its protein is CASSLGDLAGGQETQYF.

Details on this clone: The sample carries other DNA sequences with the same CDR3. V usage is TRBV28 and J usage is TRBJ1-1; D gene unclear. Germline V gene lookup returns CDR1 MDHEN and CDR2 SYDVKM. CDR3 length: 11 residues. The V gene lost 6 bases and the J gene lost 1 base, with 3 bases spanning the gap. CDR3 region: CASSRNTEAFF. The DNA of the CDR3 is TGTGCCAGCAGCCGGAACACTGAAGCTTTCTTT.

The rearrangement uses TRBV25-1 and TRBJ2-1; 11 nucleotides align to TRBD1. The V and J ends lost 6 bases and 6 bases, in that order; junction bases with no gene match: 10. The length of the CDR3 is 16 residues. CDR1 and CDR2 (germline): MGHDK, SYGVNS. CDR3 sequence (DNA): TGTGCCAGCAGCGAAATGGACAGGGGGCTTCGCAATGAGCAGTTCTTC. Residues: CASSEMDRGLRNEQFF.

The chain has TRBV5-1 and TRBJ2-7; TRBD2 matches 8 bases. This CDR3 spans 14 amino acids. Unmatched junction bases numbered 6, after V lost 3 bases and J lost 4 bases. Germline CDR1 and CDR2: SGHRS and YFSETQ. In DNA, the CDR3 is TGCGCCAGCAGCTCCGGGACTAGGGGGTACGAGCAGTACTTC. Protein product: CASSSGTRGYEQYF.

The gene calls are TRBV7-9 and TRBJ2-2; TRBD1 matches 7 bases. There are 12 residues in the CDR3. Trimming took 5 bases from V and 8 from J; bases not matched to a gene: 2. The V gene's germline CDR1 is SEHNR and CDR2 FQNEAQ (reference sequence). CDR3 residues: CASSQGVGELFF. CDR3 nucleotide sequence: TGTGCCAGCAGCCAGGGGGTAGGGGAGCTGTTTTTT.

This chain uses TRBV28 with TRBJ1-4; 11 bases agree with TRBD1. Germline-derived CDR1 and CDR2 are MDHEN and SYDVKM. Unmatched junction bases numbered 2, after V lost 2 bases and J lost 0 bases. This CDR3 has 17 residues. CDR3 nucleotides: TGTGCCAGCAGTTTAGCGGGACAGGGGGCAACTAATGAAAAACTGTTTTTT. This sequence encodes CASSLAGQGATNEKLFF.

V gene TRBV18 combines with J gene TRBJ2-7; maybe TRBD2 (5 bases). Trimming shortened V by 3 bases and J by 2 bases, and 20 bases separated the two germline ends. This CDR3 has 17 residues. The germline V gene encodes CDR1 KGHSH and CDR2 LQKENI. The CDR3 spells CASSPLPMRTRAYEQYF. The CDR3 coding sequence is TGTGCCAGCTCACCCTTGCCGATGAGGACGAGGGCCTACGAGCAGTACTTC.

The gene calls are TRBV4-2 and TRBJ2-1, with 12 bases that match TRBD2. The V gene end was trimmed by 1 base and the J gene end by 4 bases; junction bases not matched to a gene: 5. The germline gives CDR1 LGHNA, CDR2 YNFKEQ. The CDR3 totals 17 residues. The CDR3 nucleotides are TGTGCCAGCAGCCAAGGGGATGGACTAGCGGGGTACAATGAGCAGTTCTTC. Translating it yields CASSQGDGLAGYNEQFF.

The chain has TRBV7-9 and TRBJ1-2, with D uncertain. The CDR3 loop spans 15 amino acids. V was pared by 1 base and J by 0 bases, with 9 bases between. The germline V gene encodes CDR1 SEHNR and CDR2 FQNEAQ (reference sequence). The CDR3 reads CASSLVSATNYGYTF. Written as DNA, the CDR3 is TGTGCCAGCAGCTTAGTAAGTGCAACTAACTATGGCTACACCTTC.

This chain uses TRBV10-2 with TRBJ1-4, with D possibly being TRBD1 (5 bases). The CDR3 totals 15 residues. The V gene lost 5 bases and the J gene lost 8 bases, with 18 bases spanning the gap. The V gene's germline CDR1 is WSHSY and CDR2 SAAADI. Here the CDR3 DNA reads TGCGCCAGCAGTCGTTCAGGGTTTTATAACGAAAAACTGTTTTTT. Translated: CASSRSGFYNEKLFF.